A selection of T cell receptor beta chains follows, all from one sample in a study of CD8+ T cells in alopecia areata. Assay used: immunoSEQ multiplex PCR; TCRdb lists only in-frame clones, some missing. Of a few hundred thousand clones listed, 30% to 40% are singletons. Sequencing was performed on CD4+ T cells sorted from blood, taken at approximately week 31, from a patient treated with tofacitinib. The receptors originated from a human donor with alopecia areata. The CDR3 runs from the conserved cysteine through the conserved F or W. Fields, in order: V gene, D gene, J gene, clone size, CDR3 DNA, CDR3 protein. D genes are given only for firm matches. Clone size is not always given. Where it is, it says once, few, many or a class for expanded clones.

V: TRBV5-4
D: TRBD1
J: TRBJ1-1
size: few
DNA: TGTGCCAGTCAAGCCCGTGACAGGGGTTGGACTGAAGCTTTCTTT
CDR3: CASQARDRGWTEAFF

V: TRBV7-6
D: NA
J: TRBJ1-1
size: NA
DNA: TGTGCCAGCAGCCTCTCCGGGGGTGAAGCTTTCTTT
CDR3: CASSLSGGEAFF

V: TRBV7-7
D: NA
J: TRBJ2-2
size: NA
DNA: TGTGCTAGCAGCTTCGGGGTAACCGGGGAGCTGTTTTTT
CDR3: CASSFGVTGELFF

V: TRBV7-9
D: TRBD1
J: TRBJ1-2
size: NA
DNA: TGTGCCAGCAGCTTCGGGACAGGGGGAGGTGTTGGCTACACCTTC
CDR3: CASSFGTGGGVGYTF

V: TRBV27
D: NA
J: TRBJ1-1
size: few
DNA: TGTGCCAGCAGTTCCGGGTTTGGCACTGAAGCTTTCTTT
CDR3: CASSSGFGTEAFF

V: TRBV6-5
D: NA
J: TRBJ2-5
size: few
DNA: TGTGCCAGCAAACGAGGGGTTACCGGAGAGGAGACCCAGTACTTC
CDR3: CASKRGVTGEETQYF

V: TRBV6-5
D: TRBD2
J: TRBJ2-7
size: few
DNA: TGTGCCAGCAGTTACCTGGGAGGGCGGACCTACGAGCAGTACTTC
CDR3: CASSYLGGRTYEQYF

V: TRBV9
D: NA
J: TRBJ2-5
size: NA
DNA: TGTGCCAGCAGCGTGACTAGCCAAGAGACCCAGTACTTC
CDR3: CASSVTSQETQYF

V: TRBV4-1
D: NA
J: TRBJ2-3
size: NA
DNA: TGCGCCAGCAGCCAAGGGCTACCACTGGGCACAGATACGCAGTATTTT
CDR3: CASSQGLPLGTDTQYF

V: TRBV2
D: NA
J: TRBJ2-7
size: few
DNA: TGTGCCAGCAGTGAAGGACACCGGGTGCCCTACGAGCAGTACTTC
CDR3: CASSEGHRVPYEQYF

V: TRBV6-5
D: NA
J: TRBJ2-7
size: NA
DNA: TGTGCCAGCAACCAGGGTACCGAGCAGTACTTC
CDR3: CASNQGTEQYF

V: TRBV19
D: NA
J: TRBJ1-2
size: NA
DNA: TGTGCCAGTAGTATAAATGGCCTTGTTGGCTACACCTTC
CDR3: CASSINGLVGYTF

V: TRBV5-1
D: NA
J: TRBJ2-5
size: NA
DNA: TGCGCCAGCAGCTTGGATATGGAAGGGCTGAAGACCCAGTACTTC
CDR3: CASSLDMEGLKTQYF

V: TRBV7-3
D: NA
J: TRBJ1-3
size: NA
DNA: TGTGCCAGCAGCTTAGACGGGACACTAGGAAACACCATATATTTT
CDR3: CASSLDGTLGNTIYF

V: TRBV6-5
D: NA
J: TRBJ1-2
size: few
DNA: TGTGCCAGCAGTTCGGTCAGCCAGCTAAGCGGCTACACCTTC
CDR3: CASSSVSQLSGYTF

V: TRBV10-3
D: NA
J: TRBJ1-1
size: NA
DNA: TGTGCCATCAGAGGGACATCTATCAGGACTGAAGCTTTCTTT
CDR3: CAIRGTSIRTEAFF

V: TRBV5-6
D: NA
J: TRBJ2-5
size: NA
DNA: TGTGCCAGCAGCTTGGGTCGAGGGCCGGAGACCCAGTACTTC
CDR3: CASSLGRGPETQYF

V: TRBV5-1
D: NA
J: TRBJ1-1
size: NA
DNA: TGCGCCAGCAGCTTGGGGGGGAGTCTCCGCACTGAAGCTTTCTTT
CDR3: CASSLGGSLRTEAFF

V: TRBV6-6
D: NA
J: TRBJ1-1
size: NA
DNA: TGTGCCAGCAGTGACGAACAGGTTTCTGAAGCTTTCTTT
CDR3: CASSDEQVSEAFF

V: TRBV15
D: NA
J: TRBJ1-2
size: NA
DNA: TGTGCCAGCTCCAGGGGAGGAAATGGCTACACCTTC
CDR3: CASSRGGNGYTF

V: TRBV6-5
D: TRBD1
J: TRBJ1-1
size: NA
DNA: TGTGCCAGCTACAGGGGGACGCCCACTGAAGCTTTCTTT
CDR3: CASYRGTPTEAFF

V: TRBV28
D: NA
J: TRBJ2-5
size: few
DNA: TGTGCCAGCAGTTCCATAGGCACCCAGTACTTC
CDR3: CASSSIGTQYF

V: TRBV28
D: TRBD2
J: TRBJ2-3
size: NA
DNA: TGTGCCAGCAGTAGCGGGGGGGTAGATACGCAGTATTTT
CDR3: CASSSGGVDTQYF

V: TRBV6-5
D: NA
J: TRBJ2-7
size: NA
DNA: TGTGCCAGCAGTTACTCAGGGTTTGGAACCTACGAGCAGTACTTC
CDR3: CASSYSGFGTYEQYF

V: TRBV29-1
D: NA
J: TRBJ2-5
size: NA
DNA: TGCAGCGTTGGGGTCTTGCGGGAAGAGACCCAGTACTTC
CDR3: CSVGVLREETQYF

V: TRBV29-1
D: TRBD1
J: TRBJ2-3
size: few
DNA: TGCAGCGTCGTGGGAGACAGGGGACCCACAGATACGCAGTATTTT
CDR3: CSVVGDRGPTDTQYF

V: TRBV2
D: NA
J: TRBJ2-6
size: NA
DNA: TGTGCCAGCAGTGTCGGGGCCAACGTCCTGACTTTC
CDR3: CASSVGANVLTF

V: TRBV30
D: NA
J: TRBJ1-1
size: NA
DNA: TGTGCCTGGGCGGACATTGAAGCTTTCTTT
CDR3: CAWADIEAFF

V: TRBV7-9
D: TRBD1
J: TRBJ2-2
size: few
DNA: TGTGCCAGCAGCGCCTTTGGACAGGGGAACACCGGGGAGCTGTTTTTT
CDR3: CASSAFGQGNTGELFF

V: TRBV2
D: TRBD2
J: TRBJ2-7
size: NA
DNA: TGTGCCAGCAGTGAAGGGTGGAGGACTAGCGGGAGCGGCTACGAGCAGTACTTC
CDR3: CASSEGWRTSGSGYEQYF

V: TRBV30
D: NA
J: TRBJ2-1
size: few
DNA: TGTGCCTGCTCTTTCTACAATGAGCAGTTCTTC
CDR3: CACSFYNEQFF

V: TRBV9
D: NA
J: TRBJ2-6
size: NA
DNA: TGTGCCAGCAGCGTATACGGGGCCAACGTCCTGACTTTC
CDR3: CASSVYGANVLTF

V: TRBV4-2
D: NA
J: TRBJ2-3
size: NA
DNA: TGTGCCAGCCGTCGGGACTCCACAGATACGCAGTATTTT
CDR3: CASRRDSTDTQYF

V: TRBV25-1
D: NA
J: TRBJ1-2
size: NA
DNA: TGTGCCAGCGAAGCTACGGGACGGTTCTATGGCTACACCTTC
CDR3: CASEATGRFYGYTF

V: TRBV11-2
D: NA
J: TRBJ2-1
size: once
DNA: TGTGCCAGCAGCTCCCGACGTCGCTACAATGAGCAGTTCTTC
CDR3: CASSSRRRYNEQFF

V: TRBV18
D: TRBD1
J: TRBJ2-7
size: NA
DNA: TGTGCCAGCTCACCAGTTGGGACAGGGTCAACCGAGCAGTACTTC
CDR3: CASSPVGTGSTEQYF

V: TRBV9
D: NA
J: TRBJ2-3
size: NA
DNA: TGTGCCAGCAGCCCCCGCGGGGCGGGCACAGATACGCAGTATTTT
CDR3: CASSPRGAGTDTQYF

V: TRBV18
D: NA
J: TRBJ2-1
size: NA
DNA: TGTGCCAGCTCACCATATCCAGCGATGGTCGGGAATGAGCAGTTCTTC
CDR3: CASSPYPAMVGNEQFF

V: TRBV7-2
D: NA
J: TRBJ2-3
size: few
DNA: TGTGCCAGCAGCGCCAGGACGCAGTATTTT
CDR3: CASSARTQYF

V: TRBV6-5
D: NA
J: TRBJ1-6
size: NA
DNA: TGTGCCAGCAGCCTGGACGGTGGGGGATCACCCCTCCACTTT
CDR3: CASSLDGGGSPLHF

V: TRBV19
D: NA
J: TRBJ1-5
size: NA
DNA: TGTGCCAGTAGTATAGTTTCAGGTGCGAATCGGCCCCAGCATTTT
CDR3: CASSIVSGANRPQHF

V: TRBV18
D: TRBD2
J: TRBJ2-4
size: NA
DNA: TGTGCCAGCTCCCTCGAGAGCGGGGGGACCAAAAACATTCAGTACTTC
CDR3: CASSLESGGTKNIQYF

V: TRBV5-4
D: NA
J: TRBJ2-5
size: few
DNA: TGTGCCAGCAGCTCGGAGAGCGGACTACAAGAGACCCAGTACTTC
CDR3: CASSSESGLQETQYF

V: TRBV14
D: NA
J: TRBJ1-1
size: few
DNA: TGTGCCAGCAGCCCTTATCGGACAGACCCGAACACTGAAGCTTTCTTT
CDR3: CASSPYRTDPNTEAFF

V: TRBV6-5
D: TRBD1
J: TRBJ1-4
size: once
DNA: TGTGCCAGCCGTTCGGGACAGATTGCAACTAATGAAAAACTGTTTTTT
CDR3: CASRSGQIATNEKLFF

V: TRBV6-1
D: NA
J: TRBJ1-4
size: NA
DNA: TGTGCCAGCAGTGAAACCTTTGGGACGGGTAATGAAAAACTGTTTTTT
CDR3: CASSETFGTGNEKLFF